This T cell receptor (beta chain) emerged from a study of human T cells and chemical hapten exposure. One entry per CDR3 protein results from TCRdb running MiXCR on the RACE reads. Of 35,000 to 45,000 distinct CDR3 sequences in the sample, roughly 12% are singletons; the top ten hold 2% to 2.5%. V was pared by 7 bases and J by 0 bases, with 10 bases between. Germline V CDR1 and CDR2: MDHEN, SYDVKM. The CDR3 covers 14 residues. Time point denoted: patch test 3, about 24 weeks after DPC sensitization. The treatment was: therapeutic diphenylcyclopropenone sensitization with weekly scalp DPC. The template was total RNA from unfractionated whole blood.

The clonotype was recovered from a woman in her forties with alopecia areata. Some clones in this sample may be carry-over from other donors' samples. Sequences were derived from whole blood, sampled in connection with sensitization to the hapten diphenylcyclopropenone (DPC). The V call is TRBV28, the J call TRBJ1-5, with TRBD1 as a possible D gene (6 bases). The CDR3 region has the DNA TGTGCCAGCAACGAACAGGGTAGCAATCAGCCCCAGCATTTT. It translates to CASNEQGSNQPQHF.